Presented here are 9 T cell receptor beta chains from one specimen sequenced in a study of cytomegalovirus exposure and HLA in healthy donors. PCR used 60 Vbeta primers and 13 Jbeta primers. Clones were sequenced by immunoSEQ multiplex PCR, and TCRdb holds only the in-frame ones, with some missing. The data show some 120,000 clones, 80% to 90% seen once. Sequenced sample: PBMCs. The origin of the receptors is a male donor in good health and CMV-seropositive.

This CDR3 reads CASSFLGTDKNIQYF. Here the CDR3 DNA reads TGTGCCAGCAGCTTCTTGGGGACAGACAAAAACATTCAGTACTTC. The rearrangement links TRBV11-2 to TRBJ2-4; TRBD1 aligns across 7 bases. Trimming at V came to 3 bases and at J to 3 bases, leaving 5 bases not matched to a gene. The CDR3 sequence is 15 residues long. The germline V gene encodes CDR1 SGHAT and CDR2 FQNNGV.

V gene TRBV10-3 combines with J gene TRBJ2-1; no firm D call. The germline V and J ends were trimmed by 8 bases and 5 bases, with 16 bases remaining between them. Per germline, CDR1 ENHRY and CDR2 SYGVKD. The CDR3 is 14 amino acids. Written as DNA, the CDR3 is TGTGCCATCGGTGGCGGCTCCGGCGACAATGAGCAGTTCTTC. It specifies CAIGGGSGDNEQFF.

This clone appeared once. The chain uses TRBV29-1 and TRBJ2-5; a possible D gene is TRBD1 (5 bases). The end of the DNA fits TRBJ2-7 better, so the J call may be wrong. Germline CDR1 SQVTM, CDR2 ANQGSEA. The CDR3 has 10 residues. DNA of the CDR3: TGCAGCGTATGGGGCCACGAGCAGTACTTC. It translates to CSVWGHEQYF.

A note on this clone: One end of the junction does not line up with germline, which may come from a read error. The CDR3 reads CASSPHSASGRLYERYF. The CDR3 nucleotides are TGTGCCAGCAGCCCCCACTCGGCTAGCGGGAGGCTCTACGAGCGGTACTTC. J is TRBJ2-7 and V is TRBV9; 11 bases agree with TRBD2. The CDR3 length is 17 residues. Germline values: CDR1 SGDLS, CDR2 YYNGEE.

This clone was seen once. The V and J genes are TRBV29-1 and TRBJ1-4, with TRBD1 matching over 7 bases. This CDR3 region has 14 residues. CDR1 is SQVTM, CDR2 ANQGSEA, per germline. The V segment lost 6 bases and the J segment 5 bases; nucleotides outside the gene matches: 9. The CDR3 protein is CSVRSGTANEKLFF. CDR3 nucleotide sequence: TGCAGCGTCCGTTCCGGGACAGCAAATGAAAAACTGTTTTTT. Combining the CDR3 with reference TRBV29-1 and TRBJ1-4 gives the whole variable domain SAVISQKPSRDICQRGTSLTIQCQVDSQVTMMFWYRQQPGQSLTLIATANQGSEATYESGFVIDKFPISRPNLTFSTLTVSNMSPEDSSIYLCSVRSGTANEKLFFGSGTQLSVL.

The chain carries TRBV16 and TRBJ1-1, with 7 nucleotides matching TRBD1. The CDR3 is made up of 14 amino acids. From germline, CDR1 is KGHSY and CDR2 FQNENV. Unmatched junction bases numbered 2, after V lost 4 bases and J lost 0 bases. This chain's CDR3 is CASSLGTVNTEAFF. CDR3 bases: TGTGCCAGCAGCCTTGGGACAGTGAACACTGAAGCTTTCTTT.

This clone was detected only a few times. The chain has TRBV10-3 and TRBJ2-7, with 12 positions matching TRBD2. V lost 2 bases and J lost 4; bases outside the gene matches: 3. The length of the CDR3 is 15 residues. Germline assignment: CDR1 ENHRY and CDR2 SYGVKD. Here the CDR3 DNA reads TGTGCCATCAGTGAGGGAACTAGCGGGGGGTACGAGCAGTACTTC. It specifies CAISEGTSGGYEQYF.

The chain recombines TRBV7-2 with TRBJ1-6, with TRBD1 as a possible D gene (5 bases). From germline, CDR1 is SGHTA and CDR2 FQGNSA. The V end was cut by 5 bases, the J end by 10 bases, with 12 bases between. The CDR3 has 13 amino acids. The chain's CDR3 is CASSASTGSPLHF. The CDR3 DNA reads as TGTGCCAGCAGCGCCTCAACAGGCTCACCCCTCCACTTT.

This clone was recorded a few times. V gene TRBV4-2 combines with J gene TRBJ2-7; 9 bases are a match to TRBD1. Germline V gene sequence: CDR1 LGHNA, CDR2 YNFKEQ. V lost 10 bases, J lost 5 bases, and 9 bases stayed unmatched. The CDR3 has 13 amino acids. Here the CDR3 DNA reads TGTGCCACCGGACAGGGGACCGGGAACGAGCAGTACTTC. It translates to CATGQGTGNEQYF.